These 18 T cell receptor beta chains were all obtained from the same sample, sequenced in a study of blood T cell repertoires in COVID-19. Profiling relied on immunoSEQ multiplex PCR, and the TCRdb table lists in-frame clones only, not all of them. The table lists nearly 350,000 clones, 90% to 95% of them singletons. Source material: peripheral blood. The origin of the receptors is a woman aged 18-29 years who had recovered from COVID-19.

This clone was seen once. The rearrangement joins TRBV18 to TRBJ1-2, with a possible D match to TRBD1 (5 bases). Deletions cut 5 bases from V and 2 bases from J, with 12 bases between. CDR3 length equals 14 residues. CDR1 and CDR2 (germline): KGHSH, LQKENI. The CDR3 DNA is TGTGCCAGCTCAACGCGCAAGGGGAACTATGGCTACACCTTC. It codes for CASSTRKGNYGYTF.

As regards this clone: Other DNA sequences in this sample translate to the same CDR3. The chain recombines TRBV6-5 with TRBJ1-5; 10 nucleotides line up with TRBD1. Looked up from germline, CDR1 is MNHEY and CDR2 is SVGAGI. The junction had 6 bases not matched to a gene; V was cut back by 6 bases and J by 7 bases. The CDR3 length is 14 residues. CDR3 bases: TGTGCCAGCAGCTTCGGACAGGGGGGACAGCCCCAGCATTTT. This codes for CASSFGQGGQPQHF.

The CDR3 coding sequence is TGTGCCAGCACGCGGACAGGGGGCTCCAATGAGCAGTTCTTC. Its translation is CASTRTGGSNEQFF. The chain combines TRBV9 with TRBJ2-1; 11 bases match TRBD1. The J segment lost 6 bases and the V segment lost 6 bases, leaving 5 bases of the junction unmatched. CDR3 size: 14 residues. Germline V gene sequence: CDR1 SGDLS, CDR2 YYNGEE.

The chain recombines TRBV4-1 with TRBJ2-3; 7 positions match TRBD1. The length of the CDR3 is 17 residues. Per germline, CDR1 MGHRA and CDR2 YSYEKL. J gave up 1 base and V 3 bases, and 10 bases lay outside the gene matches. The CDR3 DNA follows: TGCGCCAGCAGCCAGAGACTTGACAGGGATGGCACAGATACGCAGTATTTT. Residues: CASSQRLDRDGTDTQYF.

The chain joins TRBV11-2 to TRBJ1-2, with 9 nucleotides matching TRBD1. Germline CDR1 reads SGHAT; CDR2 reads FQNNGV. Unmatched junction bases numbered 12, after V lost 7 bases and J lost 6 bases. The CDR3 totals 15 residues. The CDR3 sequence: CASTGQGTIVDGYTF. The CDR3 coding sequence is TGTGCCAGCACTGGACAGGGGACCATTGTTGATGGCTACACCTTC.

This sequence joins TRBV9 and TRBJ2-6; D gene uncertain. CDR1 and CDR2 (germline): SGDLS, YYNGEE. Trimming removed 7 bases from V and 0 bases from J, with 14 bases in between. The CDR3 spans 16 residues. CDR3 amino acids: CASSSLGSSGANVLTF. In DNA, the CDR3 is TGTGCCAGCTCGAGTCTAGGATCCTCTGGGGCCAACGTCCTGACTTTC.

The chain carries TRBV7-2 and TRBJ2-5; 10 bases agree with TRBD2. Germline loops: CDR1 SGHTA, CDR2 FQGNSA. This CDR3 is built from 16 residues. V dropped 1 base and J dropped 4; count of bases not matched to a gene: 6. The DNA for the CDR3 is TGTGCCAGCAGCTTAGGTTCCAGCGGGAGGGGAGAGACCCAGTACTTC. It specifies CASSLGSSGRGETQYF.

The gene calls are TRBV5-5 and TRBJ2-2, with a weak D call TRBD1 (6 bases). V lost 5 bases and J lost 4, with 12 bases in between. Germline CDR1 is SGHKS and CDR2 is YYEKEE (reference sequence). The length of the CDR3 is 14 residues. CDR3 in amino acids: CASRITGTTGELFF. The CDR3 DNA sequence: TGTGCCAGCAGGATCACAGGGACCACCGGGGAGCTGTTTTTT.

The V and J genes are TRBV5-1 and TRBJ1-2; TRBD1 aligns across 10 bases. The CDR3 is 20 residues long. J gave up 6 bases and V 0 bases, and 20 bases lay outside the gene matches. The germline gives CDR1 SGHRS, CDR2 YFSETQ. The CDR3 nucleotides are TGCGCCAGCAGCTTGGATAGTAATTTTCCGGGACAGGGGCGCCAGGATGGCTACACCTTC. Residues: CASSLDSNFPGQGRQDGYTF.

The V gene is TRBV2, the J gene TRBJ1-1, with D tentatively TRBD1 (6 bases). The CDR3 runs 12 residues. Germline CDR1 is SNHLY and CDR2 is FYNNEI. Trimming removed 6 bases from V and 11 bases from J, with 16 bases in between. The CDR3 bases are TGTGCCAGCAGATCAGACAGGTGGGACGCTTTCTTT. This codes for CASRSDRWDAFF.

The CDR3 loop reads CASSLGQNSYGYTF. Written as DNA, the CDR3 is TGTGCCAGCAGCTTAGGACAGAATTCCTATGGCTACACCTTC. The chain is built from TRBV7-2 and TRBJ1-2, with D tentatively TRBD1 (5 bases). Germline-derived CDR1 and CDR2 are SGHTA and FQGNSA. Deletions cut 1 base from V and 4 bases from J, with 10 bases between. CDR3 length equals 14 residues.

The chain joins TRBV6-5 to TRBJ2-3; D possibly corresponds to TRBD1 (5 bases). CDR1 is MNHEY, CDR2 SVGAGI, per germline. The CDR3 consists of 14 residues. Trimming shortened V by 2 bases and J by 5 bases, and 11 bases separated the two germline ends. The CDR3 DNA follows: TGTGCCAGCAGTTACACCAGGGTAGGAGATACGCAGTATTTT. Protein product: CASSYTRVGDTQYF.

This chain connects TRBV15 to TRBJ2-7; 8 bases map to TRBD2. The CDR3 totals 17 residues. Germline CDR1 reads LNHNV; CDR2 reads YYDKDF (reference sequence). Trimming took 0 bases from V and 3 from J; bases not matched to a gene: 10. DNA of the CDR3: TGTGCCACCAGCAGAGATACAAAAGCGGGAGACTACTACGAGCAGTACGTC. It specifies CATSRDTKAGDYYEQYV.

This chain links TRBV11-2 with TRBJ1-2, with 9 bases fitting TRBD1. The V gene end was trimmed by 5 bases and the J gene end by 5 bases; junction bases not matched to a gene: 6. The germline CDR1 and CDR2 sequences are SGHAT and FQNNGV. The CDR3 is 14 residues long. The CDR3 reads CASSESGTGYGYTF. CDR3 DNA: TGTGCCAGCAGCGAATCCGGGACAGGGTATGGCTACACCTTC.

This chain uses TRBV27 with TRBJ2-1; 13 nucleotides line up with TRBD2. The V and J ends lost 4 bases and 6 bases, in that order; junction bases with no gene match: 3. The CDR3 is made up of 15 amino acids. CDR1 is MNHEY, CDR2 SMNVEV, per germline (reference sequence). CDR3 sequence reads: CASSWGTSGTNEQFF. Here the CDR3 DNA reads TGTGCCAGCAGTTGGGGGACTAGCGGGACCAATGAGCAGTTCTTC.

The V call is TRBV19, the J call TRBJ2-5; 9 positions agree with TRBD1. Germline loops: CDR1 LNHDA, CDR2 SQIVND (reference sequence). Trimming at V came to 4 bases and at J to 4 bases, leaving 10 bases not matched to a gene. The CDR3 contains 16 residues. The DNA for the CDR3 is TGTGCCAGTAGTACTAAACCGGGACAGGGTACAGAGACCCAGTACTTC. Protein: CASSTKPGQGTETQYF.

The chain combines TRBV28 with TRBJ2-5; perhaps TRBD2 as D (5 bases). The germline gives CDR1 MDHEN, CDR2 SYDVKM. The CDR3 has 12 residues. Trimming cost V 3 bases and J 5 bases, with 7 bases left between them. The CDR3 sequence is CASSFRRETQYF. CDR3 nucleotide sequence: TGTGCCAGCAGTTTTAGGAGGGAGACCCAGTACTTC.

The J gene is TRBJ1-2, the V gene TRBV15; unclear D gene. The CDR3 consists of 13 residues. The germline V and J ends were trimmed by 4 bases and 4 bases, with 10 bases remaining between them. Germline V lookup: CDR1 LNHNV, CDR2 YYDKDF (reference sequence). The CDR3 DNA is TGTGCCACCAGCACTGCCCGAGGCTATGGCTACACCTTC. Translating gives CATSTARGYGYTF.